This entry lists 28 T cell receptor beta chains sequenced from one sample in a study of CD8+ T cells in alopecia areata. Isolated RNA was reverse transcribed into cDNA used as the sequencing template. Only in-frame clones appear in the TCRdb table, and some are missing; sequencing was by immunoSEQ multiplex PCR. The profile covers about 150,000 clones, with over 45% appearing a single time and roughly 6.8% taken by the ten largest. The specimen sequenced was CD4+ T cells sorted from blood. The receptors were sampled from a human donor with alopecia areata.

This clone was picked up a small number of times. This chain joins TRBV11-2 and TRBJ2-7, with D tentatively TRBD2 (5 bases). CDR1 is SGHAT and CDR2 is FQNNGV in the germline V gene. V was shortened by 2 bases and J by 3 bases, with 17 bases between the two germline ends. The CDR3 sequence is 16 residues long. CDR3 nucleotide sequence: TGTGCCAGCAGCTTACATTCGGGGTCGATCCTCTACGAGCAGTACTTC. It is translated as CASSLHSGSILYEQYF.

This clone was counted once. In DNA, the CDR3 is TGTGCCTGGAGTGCCGCGGGGGGCAGGCTCAATCAGCCCCAGCATTTT. It encodes CAWSAAGGRLNQPQHF. This sequence joins TRBV30 and TRBJ1-5; TRBD1 might be the D (6 bases). Trimming left V 1 base short and J 3 bases short, with 16 bases between. CDR1 GTSNPN and CDR2 SVGIG come from the germline V gene (reference sequence). The CDR3 contains 16 residues. Combining the CDR3 with reference TRBV30 and TRBJ1-5 gives the whole variable domain SQTIHQWPATLVQPVGSPLSLECTVEGTSNPNLYWYRQAAGRGLQLLFYSVGIGQISSEVPQNLSASRPQDRQFILSSKKLLLSDSGFYLCAWSAAGGRLNQPQHFGDGTRLSIL.

This clone was seen only a few times. J is TRBJ1-5 and V is TRBV7-9; D remains ambiguous. Germline CDR1 reads SEHNR; CDR2 reads FQNEAQ (reference sequence). The ends were cut back, 5 bases at V and 7 bases at J, with 9 bases in the middle. This CDR3 region has 12 residues. Here the CDR3 reads CASSVDVQPQHF. The CDR3 coding sequence is TGTGCCAGCAGCGTCGACGTCCAGCCCCAGCATTTT.

The chain uses TRBV5-1 and TRBJ2-7, with 8 bases fitting TRBD1. V lost 0 bases, J lost 9 bases, and 11 bases stayed unmatched. Germline CDR1 and CDR2: SGHRS and YFSETQ. The CDR3 contains 15 residues. The DNA of the CDR3 is TGCGCCAGCAGCTTGGGAGACAGGGGAGTCACCGGGCAGTACTTC. It encodes CASSLGDRGVTGQYF.

The chain links TRBV18 to TRBJ2-7; TRBD2 is a possible D gene (5 bases). Trimming cost V 3 bases and J 7 bases, with 13 bases left between them. Looked up from germline, CDR1 is KGHSH and CDR2 is LQKENI. This CDR3 is 13 amino acids long. The CDR3 sequence is CASSPQEEREQYF. The CDR3 DNA reads as TGTGCCAGCTCACCCCAGGAGGAAAGGGAGCAGTACTTC.

This rearrangement joins TRBV5-1 to TRBJ2-1; D not resolved. With 4 bases removed from V and 5 bases from J, the gap between germline ends came to 4 bases. Germline V CDR1 and CDR2: SGHRS, YFSETQ. The CDR3 spans 11 residues. CDR3 sequence reads: CASSENNEQFF. CDR3 bases: TGCGCCAGCAGCGAAAACAATGAGCAGTTCTTC.

The V call is TRBV30, the J call TRBJ1-1, with D perhaps TRBD1 (6 bases). V was clipped by 2 bases and J by 3 bases, with 10 bases between them. This CDR3 contains 13 residues. Germline V lookup: CDR1 GTSNPN, CDR2 SVGIG (reference sequence). The CDR3 is CAWSLGGDTEAFF. The CDR3 DNA sequence: TGTGCCTGGAGTTTAGGGGGGGACACTGAAGCTTTCTTT.

V is TRBV25-1 and J is TRBJ1-1; D is unresolved. The CDR3 extends over 14 amino acids. Trimming left V 10 bases short and J 5 bases short, with 20 bases between. Germline CDR1 reads MGHDK; CDR2 reads SYGVNS. The CDR3 protein is CATKVSGLGTEAFF. CDR3 DNA sequence: TGTGCCACCAAAGTGAGTGGGTTAGGGACTGAAGCTTTCTTT.

This clone was picked up a small number of times. The genes are TRBV19 and TRBJ2-7; D is ambiguous. Germline V CDR1 and CDR2: LNHDA, SQIVND (reference sequence). This CDR3 spans 11 amino acids. V lost 8 bases and J 2 bases, leaving 7 bases between the germline ends. The CDR3 nucleotides are TGTGCCAGTGGTCAAGCCTACGAGCAGTACTTC. This gives the protein CASGQAYEQYF.

This clone has only a few counts. The rearrangement joins TRBV7-9 to TRBJ2-7; D unresolved. Per the germline V gene, CDR1 is SEHNR and CDR2 is FQNEAQ (reference sequence). CDR3 length equals 12 residues. V was clipped by 2 bases and J by 6 bases, with 8 bases between them. The CDR3 DNA reads as TGTGCCAGCAGCTTAAGACTCGGCGAGCAGTACTTC. Translation gives CASSLRLGEQYF. The full variable domain, with the rest looked up from reference TRBV7-9 and TRBJ2-7, is DTGVSQNPRHKITKRGQNVTFRCDPISEHNRLYWYRQTLGQGPEFLTYFQNEAQLEKSRLLSDRFSAERPKGSFSTLEIQRTEQGDSAMYLCASSLRLGEQYFGPGTRLTVT.

The CDR3 protein is CASSPLYSYEQYF. The CDR3 region has the DNA TGTGCCAGCAGCCCCCTCTACAGCTACGAGCAGTACTTC. The J gene is TRBJ2-7, the V gene TRBV6-5; no reliable D call. Germline values: CDR1 MNHEY, CDR2 SVGAGI. CDR3 length equals 13 residues. V was cut by 6 bases and J by 3 bases, with 12 bases left in between.

The V call is TRBV20-1, the J call TRBJ1-2; D is undetermined. Trimming pared 1 base from V and 6 bases from J, leaving 6 bases between. The CDR3 totals 11 residues. Germline V CDR1 and CDR2: DFQATT, SNEGSKA (reference sequence). This CDR3 is CSARVPDGYTF. The CDR3 region has the DNA TGCAGTGCTAGAGTCCCGGATGGCTACACCTTC.

The J gene is TRBJ2-3, the V gene TRBV28; D is uncertain. Germline CDR1 is MDHEN and CDR2 is SYDVKM. The V end lost 5 bases, the J end lost 7 bases, and 10 bases lay between the germline ends. This CDR3 region has 12 residues. CDR3 nucleotides: TGTGCCAGCAGTACCACCTCACATACGCAGTATTTT. Translated, it gives CASSTTSHTQYF.

The chain uses TRBV28 and TRBJ2-7; D perhaps matches TRBD2 (5 bases). CDR3 length: 17 residues. Per germline, CDR1 MDHEN and CDR2 SYDVKM. Trimming took 4 bases from V and 2 from J, leaving 21 bases between them. The CDR3 sequence: CASSWIDWTSSTYEQYF. The CDR3 region has the DNA TGTGCCAGCAGTTGGATTGACTGGACTTCTTCCACCTACGAGCAGTACTTC.

This chain joins TRBV5-1 and TRBJ1-1; the D gene is possibly TRBD1 (6 bases). Trimming left V 6 bases short and J 8 bases short, with 20 bases between. This CDR3 contains 14 residues. Germline CDR1 reads SGHRS; CDR2 reads YFSETQ. CDR3 nucleotide sequence: TGCGCCAGCACCGAAAGAAGGGGGGCGAGGGAAGCTTTCTTT. Translated, it gives CASTERRGAREAFF.

The rearrangement links TRBV7-3 to TRBJ2-2; D ambiguous. Germline values: CDR1 SGHTA, CDR2 FQGTGA. The CDR3 extends over 19 amino acids. V lost 1 base and J lost 5, with 23 bases in between. In DNA form, the CDR3 reads TGTGCCAGCAGCTTAAAGCCCCCCGACAATACGGTTGGGACCGGGGAGCTGTTTTTT. The encoded protein is CASSLKPPDNTVGTGELFF.

The genes are TRBV4-1 and TRBJ1-1; TRBD1 aligns across 8 bases. Germline values: CDR1 MGHRA, CDR2 YSYEKL. This CDR3 has 14 residues. The ends lost 4 bases at V and 3 bases at J; junction bases unmatched: 4. CDR3: CASSRTGGDTEAFF. The CDR3 region has the DNA TGCGCCAGCAGCCGCACAGGGGGGGACACTGAAGCTTTCTTT.

This chain joins TRBV19 and TRBJ2-7, with 9 bases fitting TRBD1. The CDR3 loop spans 16 amino acids. Germline values: CDR1 LNHDA, CDR2 SQIVND (reference sequence). The V and J ends lost 3 bases and 7 bases, in that order; junction bases with no gene match: 13. CDR3 sequence (DNA): TGTGCCAGTAGTATCTTAGCCGGGACAGGGAAATCAGAGCAGTACTTC. Translating it yields CASSILAGTGKSEQYF. The full variable domain, in which reference TRBV19 and TRBJ2-7 provide the parts outside the CDR3, is DGGITQSPKYLFRKEGQNVTLSCEQNLNHDAMYWYRQDPGQGLRLIYYSQIVNDFQKGDIAEGYSVSREKKESFPLTVTSAQKNPTAFYLCASSILAGTGKSEQYFGPGTRLTVT.

V usage is TRBV6-5 and J usage is TRBJ2-7; D is tentatively TRBD1 or TRBD2 (5 bases each). V lost 0 bases to trimming and J lost 2 bases, with 11 bases between them. The CDR3 sequence is 15 residues long. From germline, CDR1 is MNHEY and CDR2 SVGAGI. The CDR3 here is CASSYSRDGAYEQYF. CDR3 DNA sequence: TGTGCCAGCAGTTACTCGAGGGACGGGGCCTACGAGCAGTACTTC.

The V gene is TRBV4-1, the J gene TRBJ2-5; 10 bases are a match to TRBD2. CDR3 length: 19 residues. Trimming took 4 bases from V and 3 from J; bases not matched to a gene: 17. Germline V gene lookup returns CDR1 MGHRA and CDR2 YSYEKL. CDR3 DNA sequence: TGCGCCAGCAGCCGGGTAACTTTACTAGCGGGAAGTGATAAAGAGACCCAGTACTTC. Translation gives CASSRVTLLAGSDKETQYF.

Only a few counts were recorded for this clone. The gene calls are TRBV29-1 and TRBJ2-1; D uncertain. In germline, CDR1 is SQVTM, CDR2 ANQGSEA. The CDR3 extends over 14 amino acids. V was trimmed by 4 bases and J by 2 bases, leaving 12 bases between them. This chain's CDR3 is CSVVRPTAYNEQFF. DNA for the CDR3: TGCAGCGTTGTCCGACCCACAGCCTACAATGAGCAGTTCTTC.

The chain has TRBV30 and TRBJ1-2; 8 bases line up with TRBD1. This CDR3 comprises 12 residues. CDR1 and CDR2 from the germline V gene are GTSNPN and SVGIG (reference sequence). Trimming cost V 5 bases and J 4 bases; bases outside gene matches: 3. This CDR3 is CAWDRGIYGYTF. DNA for the CDR3: TGTGCCTGGGACAGGGGAATCTATGGCTACACCTTC. Using reference TRBV30 and TRBJ1-2 for the parts outside the CDR3, the full variable domain is SQTIHQWPATLVQPVGSPLSLECTVEGTSNPNLYWYRQAAGRGLQLLFYSVGIGQISSEVPQNLSASRPQDRQFILSSKKLLLSDSGFYLCAWDRGIYGYTFGSGTRLTVV.

The chain uses TRBV4-1 and TRBJ1-4; D ambiguous. V dropped 4 bases and J dropped 1 base, with 10 bases sitting between them. CDR3 length: 15 amino acids. The germline V gene has CDR1 MGHRA and CDR2 YSYEKL. CDR3 residues: CASSPIRRTNEKLFF. CDR3 DNA sequence: TGCGCCAGCAGCCCCATAAGGCGAACTAATGAAAAACTGTTTTTT.

The rearrangement joins TRBV7-8 to TRBJ2-7, with 11 bases lining up with TRBD2. CDR3 length: 14 residues. The germline CDR1 and CDR2 sequences are SGHVS and FQNEAQ. J was trimmed by 2 bases and V by 5 bases; bases with no gene match: 2. This CDR3 reads CASSQLAGAYEQYF. CDR3 DNA: TGTGCCAGCAGCCAACTAGCGGGAGCCTACGAGCAGTACTTC.

This clone was detected only a few times. The junction differs from germline at one of its ends, possibly a read error. This chain joins TRBV7-9 and TRBJ2-5; D perhaps matches TRBD2 (6 bases). The CDR3 extends over 13 amino acids. Germline V lookup: CDR1 SEHNR, CDR2 FQNEAQ (reference sequence). In DNA, the CDR3 is TGTGCCAGCAGCCTAGCGAGCGGGGAGACCCAGTACTTC. It codes for CASSLASGETQYF.

V gene TRBV29-1 combines with J gene TRBJ2-5, with 8 positions matching TRBD1. V shed 6 bases and J 3 bases; nucleotides not matched to a gene: 3. The germline CDR1 and CDR2 sequences are SQVTM and ANQGSEA. The CDR3 is 12 residues long. The CDR3 bases are TGCAGCGTAAAGACAGGGGAAGAGACCCAGTACTTC. Protein product: CSVKTGEETQYF.

This chain connects TRBV28 to TRBJ1-5; a weak D match, TRBD1 (6 bases). The CDR3 is 15 amino acids. Per germline, CDR1 MDHEN and CDR2 SYDVKM. V was shortened by 5 bases and J by 4 bases, with 15 bases between the two germline ends. The CDR3 bases are TGTGCCAGCAGTGGACCCGGACAGCTAAATCAGCCCCAGCATTTT. Protein product: CASSGPGQLNQPQHF.

This chain links TRBV7-9 with TRBJ1-1; D not certain. V shed 1 base and J shed 7 bases, with 4 bases lying between them. The CDR3 is 11 residues long. Germline V gives CDR1 SEHNR, CDR2 FQNEAQ (reference sequence). CDR3 region: CASSLGNEAFF. In DNA form, the CDR3 reads TGTGCCAGCAGCTTAGGTAATGAAGCTTTCTTT.